The text below deals with one T cell receptor (beta chain). This clone's antigen is unknown. There are no base qualities to consult, and no much larger clone falls within one base. The data derive from a study of blood T cell repertoires in COVID-19 (TCRdb year 2020). Study-wide context: Samples from collaborators originated in the United States, Italy and Spain and spanned both the acute and convalescent phases of COVID-19. The prospective study material was composed of cDNA or gDNA derived from T cells, B-cell-depleted T cells, or PBMCs. Subjects who had been exposed to COVID-19, were actively infected with it, or had recovered from it provided the deeply sampled blood TCRbeta repertoires that made up the dataset. The repertoires were released in a freely available public database intended as a resource for research on the immune response to SARS-CoV-2. Samples came from the ongoing ImmuneRACE study (first 160 participants) plus 1,254 subjects from 6 global collaborators. A de-identified subject ID, COVID-19 status, age in years and sex were almost always included in the sample metadata. Where available, HLA class I and class II types were taken from metadata supplied by the sample provider and were not determined by assay-based typing. Study-wide conclusions, independent of this receptor: Clinical and demographic metadata were provided uncurated, with the amount varying by source and participant.

TCRbeta CDR3 regions were amplified from genomic DNA by means of the immunoSEQ Assay, a bias-controlled multiplex PCR. The original methods were these. The number of nucleated cells in each sample was estimated from the amplification of reference gene primers within the assay. Sequence reads were collapsed and filtered to measure the absolute abundance of every unique TCRbeta CDR3 rearrangement. Productive Simpson clonality was computed per sample as the square root of Simpson's diversity index over productive rearrangements. The table was pulled from immuneACCESS by TCRdb, which kept in-frame rearrangements only. Such tables lose some clones; where checked, under half of the loss comes from unresolved V genes, and the rest has no known cause. V, J and clone size derive from that table, while D and trimming were established from the DNA sequence. The sample table lists about 190,000 clones, around 90% of them with a count of one. Of the sample, less than 0.7% falls within the top ten clones.

Whole blood was collected in K2EDTA tubes by collaborating institutions according to the institutions' own protocols. For TCRbeta analysis, collaborator samples were shipped as frozen whole blood, as isolated PBMCs, or as DNA extracted from either sample type. The receptor's source is a man between 45 and 60 years old with acute or convalescent COVID-19. Input material: peripheral blood.

The DNA sequence is TGTGCCAGCAGCGTCCAAGGGGCCACCTCCTACGAGCAGTACGTC. It codes for CASSVQGATSYEQYV. The chain couples TRBV6-5 to TRBJ2-7; TRBD1 could be the D gene, as 5 bases match. The CDR3, cysteine through valine, is 15 amino acids long. Of all the DNA, just the CDR3 is kept, 45 bases in frame from base 1. V and J are truncated by 6 bases and 0 bases respectively, leaving an intervening sequence of 15 bases. CDR1 and CDR2 (MNHEY, SVGAGI) derive from the germline V gene.